This T cell receptor (beta chain) was captured in a study of spatial heterogeneity in lung cancer. Every TCR cDNA molecule bore a unique molecular identifier. TCRdb analysed the 5' RACE reads with MiXCR anew, one entry per CDR3 protein. The sample lists roughly 80,000 distinct CDR3 sequences; about 12% were seen once. The V and J ends lost 0 bases and 8 bases, in that order; junction bases with no gene match: 13. CDR1 DFQATT and CDR2 SNEGSKA come from the germline V gene (reference sequence). The CDR3 contains 17 residues. This clonotype has only one observation. Documented time point: sample taken at primary tumor resection. The sequenced material consisted of unsorted whole RNA from tumor, nontumor lung or frozen PBMC.

The sequence derives from a male donor with early-stage non-small cell lung cancer. Sequencing used PBMCs, obtained at surgery. The rearrangement uses TRBV20-1 and TRBJ2-3; 11 bases are shared with TRBD2. CDR3 loop: CSARDRPTSGIGGTQYF. CDR3 coding DNA: TGCAGTGCTAGAGATCGCCCGACTAGCGGGATAGGGGGTACGCAGTATTTT.